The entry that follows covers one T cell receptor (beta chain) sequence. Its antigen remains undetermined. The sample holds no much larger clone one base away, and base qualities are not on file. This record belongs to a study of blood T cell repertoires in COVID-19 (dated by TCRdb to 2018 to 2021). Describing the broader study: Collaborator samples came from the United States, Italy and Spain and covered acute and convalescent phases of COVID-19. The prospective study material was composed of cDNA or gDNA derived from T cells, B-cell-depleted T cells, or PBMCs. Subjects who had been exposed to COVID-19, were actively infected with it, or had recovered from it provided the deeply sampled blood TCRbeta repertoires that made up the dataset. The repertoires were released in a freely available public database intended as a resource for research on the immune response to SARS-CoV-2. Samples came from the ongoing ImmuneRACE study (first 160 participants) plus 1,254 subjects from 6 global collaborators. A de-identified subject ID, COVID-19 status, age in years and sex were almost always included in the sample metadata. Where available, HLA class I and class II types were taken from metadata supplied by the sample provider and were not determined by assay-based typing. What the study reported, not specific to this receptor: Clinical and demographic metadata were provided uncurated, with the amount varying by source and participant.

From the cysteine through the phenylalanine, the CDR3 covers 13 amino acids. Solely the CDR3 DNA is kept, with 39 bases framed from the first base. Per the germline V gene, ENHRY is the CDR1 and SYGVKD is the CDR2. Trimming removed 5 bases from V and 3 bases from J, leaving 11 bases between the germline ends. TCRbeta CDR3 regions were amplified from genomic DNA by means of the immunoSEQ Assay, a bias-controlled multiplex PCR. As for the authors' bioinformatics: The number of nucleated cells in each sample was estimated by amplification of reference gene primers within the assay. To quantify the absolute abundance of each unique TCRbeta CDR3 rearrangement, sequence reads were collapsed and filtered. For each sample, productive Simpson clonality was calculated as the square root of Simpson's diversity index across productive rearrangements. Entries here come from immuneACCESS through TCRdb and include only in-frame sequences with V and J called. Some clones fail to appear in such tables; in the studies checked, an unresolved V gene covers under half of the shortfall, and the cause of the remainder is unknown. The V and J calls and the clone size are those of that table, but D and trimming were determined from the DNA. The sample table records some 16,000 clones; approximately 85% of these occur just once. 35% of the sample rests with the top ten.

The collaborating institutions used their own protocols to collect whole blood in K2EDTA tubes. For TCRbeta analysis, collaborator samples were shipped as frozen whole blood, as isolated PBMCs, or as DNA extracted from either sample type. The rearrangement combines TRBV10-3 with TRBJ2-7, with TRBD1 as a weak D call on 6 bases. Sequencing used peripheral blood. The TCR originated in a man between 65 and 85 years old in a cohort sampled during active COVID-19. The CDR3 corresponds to CAISSTGHYEQYF. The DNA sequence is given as TGTGCCATCAGTTCGACAGGTCACTACGAGCAGTACTTC.